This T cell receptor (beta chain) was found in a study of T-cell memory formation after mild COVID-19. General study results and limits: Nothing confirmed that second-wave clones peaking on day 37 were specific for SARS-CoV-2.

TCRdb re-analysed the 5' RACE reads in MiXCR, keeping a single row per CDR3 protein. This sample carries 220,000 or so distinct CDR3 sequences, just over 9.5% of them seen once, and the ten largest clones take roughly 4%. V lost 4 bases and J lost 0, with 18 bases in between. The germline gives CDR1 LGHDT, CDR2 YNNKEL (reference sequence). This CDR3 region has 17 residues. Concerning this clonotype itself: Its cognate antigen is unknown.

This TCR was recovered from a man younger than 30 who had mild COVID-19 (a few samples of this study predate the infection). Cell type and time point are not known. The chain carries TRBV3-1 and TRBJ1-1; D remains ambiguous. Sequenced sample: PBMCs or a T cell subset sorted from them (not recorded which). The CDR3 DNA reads TGTGCCAGCAGCCCGAATAAGGGCCGACCGTTGAACACTGAAGCTTTCTTT. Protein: CASSPNKGRPLNTEAFF.